The T cell receptor (beta chain) described here comes from a study of prognosis after radiotherapy for stage I lung cancer. The V end was cut by 5 bases, the J end by 0 bases, with 14 bases between. The CDR3 is 16 amino acids. Genomic DNA was subjected to two-round multiplex PCR for amplification of TCR beta CDR3. Primers were specific to each TRBV and TRBJ gene in first-round PCR. Each CDR3 protein is one row after TCRdb ran MiXCR on the multiplex PCR reads. Counted here are about 31,000 distinct CDR3 sequences, 35% to 45% occurring once; the ten biggest clones make up about 16%. In this sample, this clonotype turned up many times.

Sequencing was performed on PBMCs, taken before or after stereotactic body radiation therapy (not recorded which). The chain has TRBV12-3 or TRBV12-4 and TRBJ1-3; D may be TRBD1 (5 bases). The sequence came from a donor over 45 with non-small cell lung cancer. CDR3 nucleotides: TGTGCCAGCAGTCCGCGAGGGACCTACTCTGGAAACACCATATATTTT. It encodes CASSPRGTYSGNTIYF.